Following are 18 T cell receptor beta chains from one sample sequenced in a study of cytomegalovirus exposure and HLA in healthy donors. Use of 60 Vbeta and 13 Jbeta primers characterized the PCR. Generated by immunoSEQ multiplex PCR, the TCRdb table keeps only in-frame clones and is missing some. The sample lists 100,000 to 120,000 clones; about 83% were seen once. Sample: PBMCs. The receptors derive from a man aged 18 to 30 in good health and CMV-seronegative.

The CDR3 loop reads CASSIQGGADTQYF. CDR3 nucleotide sequence: TGTGCCAGCAGTATACAGGGTGGTGCAGATACGCAGTATTTT. The chain uses TRBV2 and TRBJ2-3; perhaps TRBD1 as D (6 bases). The CDR3 loop spans 14 amino acids. V lost 5 bases, J lost 4 bases, and 13 bases lay in between. CDR1 and CDR2 (germline): SNHLY, FYNNEI.

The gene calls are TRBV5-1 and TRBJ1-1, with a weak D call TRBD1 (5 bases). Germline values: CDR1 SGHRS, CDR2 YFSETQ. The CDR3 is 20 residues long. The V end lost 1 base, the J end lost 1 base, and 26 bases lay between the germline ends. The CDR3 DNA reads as TGCGCCAGCAGCTTGAGGTTACTTACGCGGCGGGGGGGATCGAACACTGAAGCTTTCTTT. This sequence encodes CASSLRLLTRRGGSNTEAFF.

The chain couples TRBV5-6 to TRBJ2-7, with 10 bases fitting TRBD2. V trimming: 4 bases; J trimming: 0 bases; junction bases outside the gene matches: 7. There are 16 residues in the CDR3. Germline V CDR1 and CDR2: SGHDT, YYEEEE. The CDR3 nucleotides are TGTGCCAGCAGCCCCGAACTAGCGGGAAGCTCCTACGAGCAGTACTTC. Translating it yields CASSPELAGSSYEQYF.

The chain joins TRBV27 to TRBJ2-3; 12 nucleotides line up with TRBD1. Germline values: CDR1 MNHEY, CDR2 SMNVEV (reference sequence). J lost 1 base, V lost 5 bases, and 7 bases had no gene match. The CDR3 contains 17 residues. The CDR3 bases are TGTGCCAGCAGTGCTACCCGGGACAGGGGGCGCACAGATACGCAGTATTTT. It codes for CASSATRDRGRTDTQYF.

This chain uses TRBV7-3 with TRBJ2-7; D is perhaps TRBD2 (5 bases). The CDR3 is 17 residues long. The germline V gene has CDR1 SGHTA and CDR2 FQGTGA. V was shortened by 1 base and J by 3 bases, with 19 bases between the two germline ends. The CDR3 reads CASSLRSTRAPYYEQYF. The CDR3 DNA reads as TGTGCCAGCAGCTTAAGGTCTACTAGAGCACCCTACTACGAGCAGTACTTC.

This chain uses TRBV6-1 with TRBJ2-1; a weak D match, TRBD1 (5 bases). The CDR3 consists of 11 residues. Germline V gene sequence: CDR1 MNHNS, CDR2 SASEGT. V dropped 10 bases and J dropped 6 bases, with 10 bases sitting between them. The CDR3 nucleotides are TGTGCCACCTGGGGCCCCAATGAGCAGTTCTTC. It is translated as CATWGPNEQFF.

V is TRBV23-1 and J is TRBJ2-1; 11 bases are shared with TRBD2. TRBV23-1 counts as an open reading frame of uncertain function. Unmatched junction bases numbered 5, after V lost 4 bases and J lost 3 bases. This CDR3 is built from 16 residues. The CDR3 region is CASSPRTSGHYNEQFF. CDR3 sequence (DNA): TGCGCCAGCAGTCCCCGGACTAGCGGGCACTACAATGAGCAGTTCTTC.

CDR3 DNA: TGTGCCAGCAGCGTAGCCACTTCCGCGGAGGGAACTGAAGCTTTCTTT. Translated, it gives CASSVATSAEGTEAFF. The chain joins TRBV9 to TRBJ1-1, with no clear D. V lost 0 bases to trimming and J lost 5 bases, with 17 bases between them. The CDR3 extends over 16 amino acids. The germline V gene encodes CDR1 SGDLS and CDR2 YYNGEE.

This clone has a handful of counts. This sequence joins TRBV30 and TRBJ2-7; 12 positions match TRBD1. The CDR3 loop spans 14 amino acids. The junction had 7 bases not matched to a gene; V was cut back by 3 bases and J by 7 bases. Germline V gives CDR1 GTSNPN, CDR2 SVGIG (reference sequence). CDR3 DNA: TGTGCCTGGAGACCGGGACAGGGGGCGCAGGAGCAGTACTTC. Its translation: CAWRPGQGAQEQYF.

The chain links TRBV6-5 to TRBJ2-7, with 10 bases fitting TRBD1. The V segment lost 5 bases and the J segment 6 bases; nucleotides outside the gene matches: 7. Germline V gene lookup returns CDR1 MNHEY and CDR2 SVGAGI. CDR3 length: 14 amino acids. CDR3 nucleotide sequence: TGTGCCAGCAGTCAACGACAGGGGGCAGGCGAGCAGTACTTC. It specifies CASSQRQGAGEQYF.

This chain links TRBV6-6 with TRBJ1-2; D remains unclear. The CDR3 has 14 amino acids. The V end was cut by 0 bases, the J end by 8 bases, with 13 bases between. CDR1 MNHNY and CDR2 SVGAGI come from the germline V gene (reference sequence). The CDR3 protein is CASSYSAGSEGYTF. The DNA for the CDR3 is TGTGCCAGCAGTTACTCGGCGGGGAGTGAGGGCTACACCTTC.

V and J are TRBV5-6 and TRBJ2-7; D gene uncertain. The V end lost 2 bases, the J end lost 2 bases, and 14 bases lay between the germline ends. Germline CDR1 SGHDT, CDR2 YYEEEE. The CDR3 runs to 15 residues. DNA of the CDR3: TGTGCCAGCAGCTTACCCCGCGCGGAAACCTACGAGCAGTACTTC. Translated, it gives CASSLPRAETYEQYF.

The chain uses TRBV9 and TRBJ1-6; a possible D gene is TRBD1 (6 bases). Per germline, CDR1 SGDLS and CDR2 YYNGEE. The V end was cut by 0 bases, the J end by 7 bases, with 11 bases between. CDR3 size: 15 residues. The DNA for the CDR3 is TGTGCCAGCAGCGTAGCGGGACAAATCAATTCACCCCTCCACTTT. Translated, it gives CASSVAGQINSPLHF.

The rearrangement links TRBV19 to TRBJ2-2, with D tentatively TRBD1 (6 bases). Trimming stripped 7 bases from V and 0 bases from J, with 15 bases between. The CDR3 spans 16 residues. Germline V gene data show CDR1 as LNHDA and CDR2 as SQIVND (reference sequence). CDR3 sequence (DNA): TGTGCCAGTACCCCGCGACAGGCCTCGAACACCGGGGAGCTGTTTTTT. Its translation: CASTPRQASNTGELFF.

CDR3 sequence reads: CASDVGQGGSGELFF. CDR3 in DNA: TGTGCCAGCGACGTCGGACAGGGTGGATCCGGGGAGCTGTTTTTT. The chain combines TRBV7-2 with TRBJ2-2; 8 bases fit TRBD1. Looked up from germline, CDR1 is SGHTA and CDR2 is FQGNSA. V was pared by 8 bases and J by 6 bases, with 11 bases of the junction left unmatched. CDR3 length equals 15 residues.

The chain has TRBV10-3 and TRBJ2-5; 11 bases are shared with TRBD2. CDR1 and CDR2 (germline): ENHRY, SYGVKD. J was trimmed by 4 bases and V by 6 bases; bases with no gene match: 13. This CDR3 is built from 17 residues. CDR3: CAIRGIVAGGPGETQYF. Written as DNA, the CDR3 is TGTGCCATCAGAGGGATAGTAGCGGGAGGGCCCGGAGAGACCCAGTACTTC.

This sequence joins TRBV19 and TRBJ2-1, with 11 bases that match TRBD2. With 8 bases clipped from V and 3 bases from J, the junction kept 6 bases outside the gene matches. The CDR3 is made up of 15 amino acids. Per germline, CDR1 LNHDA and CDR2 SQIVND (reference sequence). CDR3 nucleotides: TGTGCCAGTTCCGAGACTAGCGGGATCTACAATGAGCAGTTCTTC. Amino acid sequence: CASSETSGIYNEQFF. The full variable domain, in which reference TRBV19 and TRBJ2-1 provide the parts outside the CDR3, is DGGITQSPKYLFRKEGQNVTLSCEQNLNHDAMYWYRQDPGQGLRLIYYSQIVNDFQKGDIAEGYSVSREKKESFPLTVTSAQKNPTAFYLCASSETSGIYNEQFFGPGTRLTVL.

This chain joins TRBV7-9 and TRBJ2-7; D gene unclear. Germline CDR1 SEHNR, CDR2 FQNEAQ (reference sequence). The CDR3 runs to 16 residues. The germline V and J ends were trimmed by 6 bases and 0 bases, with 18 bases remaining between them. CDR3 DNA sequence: TGTGCCAGCAGTTCCCGCGGCCTAACGAACTCCTACGAGCAGTACTTC. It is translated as CASSSRGLTNSYEQYF.